This T cell receptor beta chain was sequenced in a study of sequential checkpoint blockade in melanoma. Sequenced by immunoSEQ multiplex PCR; TCRdb stores in-frame clones only, minus some. The table includes approximately 19,000 clones, roughly two thirds detected once. Treatment described: randomized to nivolumab then ipilimumab (arm A) or the reverse (arm B). This CDR3 spans 16 amino acids. The J segment lost 4 bases and the V segment lost 5 bases, leaving 9 bases of the junction unmatched. CDR1 and CDR2 from the germline V gene are SGDLS and YYNGEE. The TCR was taken from a human donor with melanoma. The chain recombines TRBV9 with TRBJ2-5; TRBD2 matches 12 bases. The material sequenced was tumor tissue (inferred from file names), taken from a patient given nivolumab and ipilimumab in sequence. The chain's CDR3 is CASSLALAGGVETQYF. In DNA form, the CDR3 reads TGTGCCAGCAGTTTAGCCCTAGCGGGAGGGGTAGAGACCCAGTACTTC.